The 8 T cell receptor beta chains listed next were all sequenced from one sample in a study of T cell responses to AZD1222 COVID-19 vaccine (dated by TCRdb to the early 2020s). To prepare the library, the immunoSEQ multiplex PCR assay was applied. Not all clones reach the TCRdb copy of this immuneACCESS table, which keeps in-frame sequences only. Checked studies attribute under half of the gap to unresolved V genes and leave the rest unexplained. The sample table lists about 120,000 clones, around 86% of them with a count of one. The top ten clones comprise around 3% of the sample. This sample's time point label indicates: about 28 days (+/-7) after the second vaccine dose. This specimen was peripheral blood, taken 28 days after the second AZD1222 dose. These receptors originate from an adult who received the AZD1222 COVID-19 vaccine.

This chain uses TRBV11-2 with TRBJ1-5, with D perhaps matching TRBD1 (5 bases). The CDR3 has 13 amino acids. With 4 bases removed from V and 7 bases from J, the gap between germline ends came to 11 bases. Germline CDR1 SGHAT, CDR2 FQNNGV. In nucleotides, the CDR3 is TGTGCCAGCAGCTATTCCAGGGAACAGCCCCAGCATTTT. Protein sequence: CASSYSREQPQHF.

This chain joins TRBV6-5 and TRBJ2-5; 9 bases line up with TRBD1. CDR1 is MNHEY and CDR2 is SVGAGI in the germline V gene. The ends lost 6 bases at V and 5 bases at J; junction bases unmatched: 7. The CDR3 length is 14 residues. CDR3 protein: CASRIQGAKETQYF. CDR3 nucleotide sequence: TGTGCCAGCAGGATACAGGGGGCTAAGGAGACCCAGTACTTC.

The gene calls are TRBV7-2 and TRBJ2-1; tentatively, D is TRBD1 (6 bases). Trimming left V 5 bases short and J 7 bases short, with 12 bases between. The CDR3 is 13 residues long. Germline-derived CDR1 and CDR2 are SGHTA and FQGNSA. The CDR3 nucleotides read TGTGCCAGCAGCCCGAGGACAGTTAATGAGCAGTTCTTC. The encoded protein is CASSPRTVNEQFF. The full variable domain, in which reference TRBV7-2 and TRBJ2-1 provide the parts outside the CDR3, is GAGVSQSPSNKVTEKGKDVELRCDPISGHTALYWYRQSLGQGLEFLIYFQGNSAPDKSGLPSDRFSAERTGGSVSTLTIQRTQQEDSAVYLCASSPRTVNEQFFGPGTRLTVL.

This chain connects TRBV6-5 to TRBJ2-7; D might be TRBD1 (6 bases). Germline CDR1 and CDR2: MNHEY and SVGAGI. The V and J ends lost 2 bases and 3 bases respectively, with 11 bases between them. The CDR3 is made up of 14 amino acids. This chain's CDR3 is CASSYLDSGYEQYF. The CDR3 coding sequence is TGTGCCAGCAGTTACCTGGACAGTGGCTACGAGCAGTACTTC.

The V gene is TRBV14, the J gene TRBJ1-2, with D hard to call. V was cut by 3 bases and J by 8 bases, with 7 bases left in between. CDR3 length: 11 residues. The germline V gene encodes CDR1 SGHDN and CDR2 FVKESK. As DNA, the CDR3 is TGTGCCAGCAGCCAGAGTGAAGGCTACACCTTC. It codes for CASSQSEGYTF. Combining the CDR3 with reference TRBV14 and TRBJ1-2 gives the whole variable domain EAGVTQFPSHSVIEKGQTVTLRCDPISGHDNLYWYRRVMGKEIKFLLHFVKESKQDESGMPNNRFLAERTGGTYSTLKVQPAELEDSGVYFCASSQSEGYTFGSGTRLTVV.

The chain uses TRBV9 and TRBJ1-4; maybe TRBD1 (6 bases). This CDR3 has 15 amino acids. Trimming removed 3 bases from V and 5 bases from J, with 14 bases in between. The germline gives CDR1 SGDLS, CDR2 YYNGEE. CDR3 nucleotides: TGTGCCAGCAGCGCGTCTCCACAGGGCAATGAAAAACTGTTTTTT. Translation: CASSASPQGNEKLFF.

The genes are TRBV28 and TRBJ1-1; D is ambiguous. The germline gives CDR1 MDHEN, CDR2 SYDVKM. Trimming left V 6 bases short and J 1 base short, with 3 bases between. The CDR3 contains 11 residues. CDR3 sequence reads: CASSKNTEAFF. CDR3 bases: TGTGCCAGCAGCAAGAACACTGAAGCTTTCTTT.

J is TRBJ1-1 and V is TRBV18; D uncertain. Trimming shortened V by 3 bases and J by 2 bases, and 13 bases separated the two germline ends. From germline, CDR1 is KGHSH and CDR2 LQKENI. The CDR3 totals 15 residues. The CDR3 is CASSPDMVDNTEAFF. In DNA form, the CDR3 reads TGTGCCAGCTCACCGGATATGGTTGATAACACTGAAGCTTTCTTT.